This T cell receptor beta chain originates from a study of cytomegalovirus exposure and HLA in healthy donors. Whole-study findings and limits: In a later analysis, across HLA loci, associated TCR counts were highest for DRB1, lowest for HLA-C. Trimming of TCR beta V- and J-genes showed a link, identified in a later analysis, to a missense DCLRE1C variant.

CDR3 size: 14 residues. Germline V gene data show CDR1 as SEHNR and CDR2 as FQNEAQ (reference sequence). J lost 5 bases, V lost 4 bases, and 2 bases had no gene match. With 60 Vbeta and 13 Jbeta primers, the PCR was carried out. This table comes from immunoSEQ multiplex PCR, and its TCRdb copy is limited to in-frame clones, with some not included. The sample consists of 50,000 to 70,000 clones, roughly 80% of them appearing once. Points on this clone: Its antigen is as yet unknown.

Each donor was nominally healthy when sampled (though unrecorded immune exposures were likely). Sequencing input: PBMCs. V gene TRBV7-9 combines with J gene TRBJ2-5; the match to TRBD1 covers 12 bases. This clonotype originated in a girl aged 10 to 17 in good health and CMV-seropositive. The DNA of the CDR3 is TGTGCCAGCAGCTCCGGGACAGGGGGCGAGACCCAGTACTTC. This gives the protein CASSSGTGGETQYF.